This is a list of T cell receptor beta chains from one sample in a study of shared clonotypes between healthy human individuals. Assay: immunoSEQ multiplex PCR; the TCRdb copy retains only in-frame clones and omits some. The repertoire holds a few million clones, with approximately 94% as singletons. The sample consisted of naive CD4+ T cells sorted from blood. Source of these receptors: a man aged 18-30 years in good health. The CDR3 runs from the conserved cysteine through the conserved F or W. Fields, in order: J gene, V gene, clone size, D gene, CDR3 protein, CDR3 DNA. A D gene is named only where the DNA matches it firmly. The size of a clone is reported for some rows only, either as once, few or many, or as a class for expanded clones.

j_gene: TRBJ1-1; v_gene: TRBV2; abundance: .; d_gene: .; CDR3aa: CASSPSRGNTEAFF; CDR3nt: TGTGCCAGCAGCCCTTCCAGGGGGAACACTGAAGCTTTCTTT
j_gene: TRBJ2-5; v_gene: TRBV18; abundance: .; d_gene: .; CDR3aa: CASSRSLVFQGQETQYF; CDR3nt: TGTGCCAGCTCCCGAAGTTTGGTTTTTCAGGGACAAGAGACCCAGTACTTC
j_gene: TRBJ2-7; v_gene: TRBV30; abundance: .; d_gene: .; CDR3aa: CAWSPFSYEQYF; CDR3nt: TGTGCCTGGAGTCCCTTTTCCTACGAGCAGTACTTC
j_gene: TRBJ1-4; v_gene: TRBV2; abundance: .; d_gene: .; CDR3aa: CASGFTGTSNEKLFF; CDR3nt: TGTGCCAGCGGTTTCACGGGGACGTCTAATGAAAAACTGTTTTTT
j_gene: TRBJ1-2; v_gene: TRBV30; abundance: .; d_gene: .; CDR3aa: CAWSEGVNYGYTF; CDR3nt: TGTGCCTGGAGTGAGGGCGTTAACTATGGCTACACCTTC
j_gene: TRBJ1-1; v_gene: TRBV28; abundance: few; d_gene: .; CDR3aa: CASQKQVGGEAFF; CDR3nt: TGTGCCAGCCAAAAGCAGGTGGGCGGTGAAGCTTTCTTT
j_gene: TRBJ1-5; v_gene: TRBV7-9; abundance: .; d_gene: .; CDR3aa: CASSLDSPRNQPQHF; CDR3nt: TGTGCCAGCAGCTTAGATTCCCCTCGCAATCAGCCCCAGCATTTT
j_gene: TRBJ2-3; v_gene: TRBV12-5; abundance: .; d_gene: .; CDR3aa: CASGLLDTQYF; CDR3nt: TGTGCTAGTGGTTTGCTTGATACGCAGTATTTT
j_gene: TRBJ2-3; v_gene: TRBV14; abundance: .; d_gene: .; CDR3aa: CASSQDLADTQYF; CDR3nt: TGTGCCAGCAGCCAAGACCTCGCAGATACGCAGTATTTT
j_gene: TRBJ1-5; v_gene: TRBV5-8; abundance: once; d_gene: .; CDR3aa: CASSPTRGTSDQPQHF; CDR3nt: TGTGCCAGCAGCCCAACCAGGGGCACGAGCGATCAGCCCCAGCATTTT
j_gene: TRBJ2-7; v_gene: TRBV9; abundance: few; d_gene: TRBD1; CDR3aa: CASSVGGTGVREQYF; CDR3nt: TGTGCCAGCAGCGTCGGGGGGACAGGGGTGAGGGAGCAGTACTTC
j_gene: TRBJ2-5; v_gene: TRBV28; abundance: .; d_gene: .; CDR3aa: CASSTTGDKQETQYF; CDR3nt: TGTGCCAGCAGTACAACCGGGGACAAACAAGAGACCCAGTACTTC
j_gene: TRBJ2-7; v_gene: TRBV6-5; abundance: few; d_gene: .; CDR3aa: CASSDNYEQYF; CDR3nt: TGTGCCAGCAGTGATAACTACGAGCAGTACTTC
j_gene: TRBJ1-5; v_gene: TRBV19; abundance: .; d_gene: .; CDR3aa: CASSKTQDQPQHF; CDR3nt: TGTGCCAGTAGTAAAACACAAGATCAGCCCCAGCATTTT
j_gene: TRBJ2-3; v_gene: TRBV10-3; abundance: .; d_gene: .; CDR3aa: CAISESAISFTDTQYF; CDR3nt: TGTGCCATCAGTGAGTCAGCGATTTCTTTCACAGATACGCAGTATTTT
j_gene: TRBJ2-5; v_gene: TRBV2; abundance: .; d_gene: TRBD1; CDR3aa: CASTPGTGVLKTQYF; CDR3nt: TGTGCCAGCACCCCGGGGACAGGGGTTCTGAAGACCCAGTACTTC
j_gene: TRBJ1-3; v_gene: TRBV19; abundance: .; d_gene: .; CDR3aa: CASSITMTHSSGNTIYF; CDR3nt: TGTGCCAGTAGTATCACCATGACACATTCCTCTGGAAACACCATATATTTT
j_gene: TRBJ1-2; v_gene: TRBV7-8; abundance: .; d_gene: .; CDR3aa: CASSLNSGTKDYGYTF; CDR3nt: TGTGCCAGCAGCCTGAACTCGGGGACTAAAGACTATGGCTACACCTTC
j_gene: TRBJ1-6; v_gene: TRBV18; abundance: once; d_gene: .; CDR3aa: CASSPMGTGQGNSPLHF; CDR3nt: TGTGCCAGCTCACCCATGGGGACCGGCCAGGGCAATTCACCCCTCCACTTT
j_gene: TRBJ2-5; v_gene: TRBV10-1; abundance: .; d_gene: TRBD2; CDR3aa: CASSRGGEETQYF; CDR3nt: TGCGCCAGCAGTCGGGGGGGAGAAGAGACCCAGTACTTC
j_gene: TRBJ1-2; v_gene: TRBV7-9; abundance: .; d_gene: .; CDR3aa: CASSPGQTLYGYTF; CDR3nt: TGTGCCAGCAGCCCCGGACAGACCCTCTATGGCTACACCTTC
j_gene: TRBJ1-1; v_gene: TRBV5-1; abundance: .; d_gene: TRBD1; CDR3aa: CASILGGAGTEAFF; CDR3nt: TGCGCCAGCATCCTAGGGGGCGCGGGCACTGAAGCTTTCTTT
j_gene: TRBJ2-7; v_gene: TRBV19; abundance: .; d_gene: .; CDR3aa: CASSRLREREQYF; CDR3nt: TGTGCCAGTAGTCGCTTACGGGAGCGCGAGCAGTACTTC
j_gene: TRBJ2-5; v_gene: TRBV10-3; abundance: once; d_gene: .; CDR3aa: CATVPGDTVATQYF; CDR3nt: TGTGCCACCGTGCCAGGGGATACCGTTGCGACCCAGTACTTC
j_gene: TRBJ2-7; v_gene: TRBV11-2; abundance: .; d_gene: .; CDR3aa: CASSPLSVYEQYF; CDR3nt: TGTGCCAGCAGCCCCTTATCGGTCTACGAGCAGTACTTC
j_gene: TRBJ1-6; v_gene: TRBV4-3; abundance: .; d_gene: .; CDR3aa: CASSQEPGYNSPLHF; CDR3nt: TGCGCCAGCAGCCAAGAGCCTGGGTATAATTCACCCCTCCACTTT
j_gene: TRBJ2-7; v_gene: TRBV27; abundance: .; d_gene: TRBD1; CDR3aa: CATRGTGVPSVQYF; CDR3nt: TGTGCCACCCGCGGGACAGGGGTTCCTAGCGTGCAGTACTTC
j_gene: TRBJ2-1; v_gene: TRBV5-1; abundance: .; d_gene: TRBD1; CDR3aa: CASSLEGGDYNEQFF; CDR3nt: TGCGCCAGCAGCTTGGAAGGGGGCGACTACAATGAGCAGTTCTTC
j_gene: TRBJ1-5; v_gene: TRBV10-3; abundance: .; d_gene: .; CDR3aa: CAISPTGSRGGNQPQHF; CDR3nt: TGTGCCATCAGTCCTACAGGGAGCAGGGGTGGCAATCAGCCCCAGCATTTT
j_gene: TRBJ2-7; v_gene: TRBV12-5; abundance: .; d_gene: TRBD1; CDR3aa: CASGLGTGTGGSGEQYF; CDR3nt: TGTGCTAGTGGTTTGGGAACCGGGACAGGGGGTTCTGGGGAGCAGTACTTC
j_gene: TRBJ2-1; v_gene: TRBV4-1; abundance: .; d_gene: .; CDR3aa: CASSQGEDSYNEQFF; CDR3nt: TGCGCCAGCAGCCAAGGGGAGGACAGCTACAATGAGCAGTTCTTC
j_gene: TRBJ2-3; v_gene: TRBV6-5; abundance: .; d_gene: .; CDR3aa: CASSQIRTGTDTQYF; CDR3nt: TGTGCCAGCAGCCAAATTAGGACAGGCACAGATACGCAGTATTTT
j_gene: TRBJ1-5; v_gene: TRBV2; abundance: .; d_gene: TRBD1; CDR3aa: CASNGQGASPQHF; CDR3nt: TGTGCCAGCAATGGACAGGGGGCCTCGCCCCAGCATTTT
j_gene: TRBJ2-1; v_gene: TRBV27; abundance: .; d_gene: TRBD1; CDR3aa: CASSLFGTGPYNEQFF; CDR3nt: TGTGCCAGCAGTTTGTTCGGGACAGGACCCTACAATGAGCAGTTCTTC
j_gene: TRBJ1-6; v_gene: TRBV30; abundance: .; d_gene: TRBD1; CDR3aa: CAWSVQGSSPLHF; CDR3nt: TGTGCCTGGAGTGTACAGGGGAGTTCACCCCTCCACTTT
j_gene: TRBJ2-2; v_gene: TRBV19; abundance: .; d_gene: .; CDR3aa: CASLRDTGELFF; CDR3nt: TGTGCCAGTCTCAGGGACACCGGGGAGCTGTTTTTT
j_gene: TRBJ2-7; v_gene: TRBV5-1; abundance: .; d_gene: TRBD1; CDR3aa: CASSLDRGAEQYF; CDR3nt: TGCGCCAGCAGCTTGGACAGGGGAGCGGAGCAGTACTTC
j_gene: TRBJ2-3; v_gene: TRBV15; abundance: .; d_gene: .; CDR3aa: CATSRTGNSPTDTQYF; CDR3nt: TGTGCCACCAGCAGAACAGGAAATAGCCCCACAGATACGCAGTATTTT
j_gene: TRBJ2-7; v_gene: TRBV25-1; abundance: .; d_gene: TRBD1; CDR3aa: CASSTGTVSYEQYF; CDR3nt: TGTGCCAGCAGTACCGGGACAGTTTCCTACGAGCAGTACTTC
j_gene: TRBJ2-1; v_gene: TRBV5-1; abundance: once; d_gene: .; CDR3aa: CASSILQGPEQFF; CDR3nt: TGCGCCAGCAGCATCCTTCAGGGCCCTGAGCAGTTCTTC
j_gene: TRBJ2-7; v_gene: TRBV7-2; abundance: .; d_gene: TRBD2; CDR3aa: CASSLALASGGYEQYF; CDR3nt: TGTGCCAGCAGCTTAGCCCTGGCTAGCGGGGGCTACGAGCAGTACTTC
j_gene: TRBJ2-5; v_gene: TRBV10-1; abundance: .; d_gene: TRBD1; CDR3aa: CASSDGNRGFVETQYF; CDR3nt: TGCGCCAGCAGTGACGGGAACAGGGGGTTCGTGGAGACCCAGTACTTC
j_gene: TRBJ2-3; v_gene: TRBV4-1; abundance: .; d_gene: .; CDR3aa: CASSLTGIGGTDTQYF; CDR3nt: TGCGCCAGCAGCCTCACGGGGATCGGTGGCACAGATACGCAGTATTTT
j_gene: TRBJ2-5; v_gene: TRBV9; abundance: .; d_gene: TRBD2; CDR3aa: CASSPRGTSGRETQYF; CDR3nt: TGTGCCAGCAGCCCCCGGGGGACTAGCGGGAGAGAGACCCAGTACTTC
j_gene: TRBJ2-1; v_gene: TRBV30; abundance: .; d_gene: TRBD2; CDR3aa: CAWSPGVAGGPYDEQFF; CDR3nt: TGTGCCTGGAGTCCCGGGGTAGCGGGGGGGCCTTATGATGAGCAGTTCTTC
j_gene: TRBJ1-3; v_gene: TRBV2; abundance: once; d_gene: .; CDR3aa: CASTRGHSSGNTIYF; CDR3nt: TGTGCCAGCACCCGGGGGCACAGCTCTGGAAACACCATATATTTT
j_gene: TRBJ2-7; v_gene: TRBV2; abundance: .; d_gene: TRBD1; CDR3aa: CASRAGTGVYEQYF; CDR3nt: TGTGCCAGCAGAGCCGGGACAGGGGTTTACGAGCAGTACTTC